This T cell receptor (beta chain) was documented in a study of cytomegalovirus exposure and HLA in healthy donors. 13 Jbeta primers and 60 Vbeta primers were used for the PCR. Produced via immunoSEQ multiplex PCR; TCRdb's table is partial and in-frame only. The repertoire holds over 200,000 clones, with nearly 80% as singletons. Specimen: PBMCs. This TCR was recovered from a male donor in good health and CMV-seronegative.

The CDR3 sequence: CASSIDLLAGSTGELFF. The CDR3 DNA is TGTGCCAGTAGTATAGATCTGCTAGCGGGGTCCACCGGGGAGCTGTTTTTT. The J gene is TRBJ2-2, the V gene TRBV19; 9 nucleotides agree with TRBD2. The CDR3 totals 17 residues. The trim removed 0 bases at V and 4 bases at J, leaving 6 bases unmatched. Germline V gene sequence: CDR1 LNHDA, CDR2 SQIVND (reference sequence).